This TCR beta chain is from a study of T cell clonotyping in hematopoietic cell transplantation. Findings of the study overall: After transplant, recipient diversity fell while pathologically expanded clonotypes grew through day 180. Cells were unsorted, so CD4 and CD8 contributions were not separated.

Time point defined: recipient sample about 28 days before transplant, after cytoreduction. Recipient blood drawn about 28 days pretransplant and days 30, 100, 180 after. Concerning this clone: Its antigen is unknown.

The germline gives CDR1 PRHDT, CDR2 FYEKMQ (reference sequence). The CDR3 has 15 amino acids. The V end was cut by 5 bases, the J end by 2 bases, with 15 bases between. Sequencing was performed with immunoSEQ multiplex PCR; in TCRdb, only in-frame clones are kept and a portion is missing. This repertoire shows about 28,000 clones, 85% to 95% found once; its top ten account for 2% to 2.5%. V is TRBV13 and J is TRBJ1-2; D is uncertain. This TCR was sampled from a man aged 45-60 years with acute myeloid leukemia. Some clones in this sample may be carry-over from other donors' samples. The source was peripheral blood mononuclear cells, collected before stem cell transplant. CDR3 DNA sequence: TGTGCCAGCAGCGCCGGCCAGACCGTGAACTATGGCTACACCTTC. Its translation: CASSAGQTVNYGYTF.